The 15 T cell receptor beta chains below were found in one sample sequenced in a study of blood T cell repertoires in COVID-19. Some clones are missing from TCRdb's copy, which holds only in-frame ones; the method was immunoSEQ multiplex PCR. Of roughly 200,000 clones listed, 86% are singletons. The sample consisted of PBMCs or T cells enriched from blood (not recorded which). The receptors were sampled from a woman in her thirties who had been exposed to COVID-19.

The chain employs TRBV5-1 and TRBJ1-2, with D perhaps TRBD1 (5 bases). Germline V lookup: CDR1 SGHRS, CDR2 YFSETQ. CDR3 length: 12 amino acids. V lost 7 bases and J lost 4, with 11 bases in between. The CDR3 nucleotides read TGCGCCAGCTCTCAGGGTACCTATGGCTACACCTTC. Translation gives CASSQGTYGYTF.

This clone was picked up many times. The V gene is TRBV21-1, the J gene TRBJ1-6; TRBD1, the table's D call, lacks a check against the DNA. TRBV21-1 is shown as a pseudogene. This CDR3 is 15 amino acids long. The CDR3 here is CASSRIQGRNSPLHF. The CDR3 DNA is TGTGCCAGCAGCAGGATACAGGGGCGGAATTCACCCCTCCACTTT.

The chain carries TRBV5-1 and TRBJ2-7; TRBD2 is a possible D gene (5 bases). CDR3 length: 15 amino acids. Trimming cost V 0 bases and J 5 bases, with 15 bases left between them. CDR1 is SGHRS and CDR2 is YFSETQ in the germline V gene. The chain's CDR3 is CASSLEGVELDEQYF. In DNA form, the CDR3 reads TGCGCCAGCAGCTTGGAGGGAGTAGAACTCGACGAGCAGTACTTC. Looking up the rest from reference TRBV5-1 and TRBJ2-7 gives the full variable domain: KAGVTQTPRYLIKTRGQQVTLSCSPISGHRSVSWYQQTPGQGLQFLFEYFSETQRNKGNFPGRFSGRQFSNSRSEMNVSTLELGDSALYLCASSLEGVELDEQYFGPGTRLTVT.

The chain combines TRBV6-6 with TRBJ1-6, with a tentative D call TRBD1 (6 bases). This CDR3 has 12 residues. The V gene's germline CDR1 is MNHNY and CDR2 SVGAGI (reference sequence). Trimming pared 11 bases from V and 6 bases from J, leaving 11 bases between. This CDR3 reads CAGGQPNSPLHF. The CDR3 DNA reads TGTGCCGGAGGACAGCCTAATTCACCCCTCCACTTT.

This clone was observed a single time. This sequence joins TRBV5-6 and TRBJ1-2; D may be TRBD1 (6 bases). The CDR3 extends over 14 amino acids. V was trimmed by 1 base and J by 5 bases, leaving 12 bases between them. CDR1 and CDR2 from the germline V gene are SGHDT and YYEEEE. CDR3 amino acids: CASSLRAGEYGYTF. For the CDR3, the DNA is TGTGCCAGCAGCTTGCGGGCAGGGGAATATGGCTACACCTTC.

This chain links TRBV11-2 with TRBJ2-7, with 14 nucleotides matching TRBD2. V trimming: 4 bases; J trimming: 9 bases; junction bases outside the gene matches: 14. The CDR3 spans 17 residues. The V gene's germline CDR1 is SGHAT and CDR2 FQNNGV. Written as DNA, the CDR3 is TGTGCCAGCAGCTCGAAATCACCGGGACTAGCGGGGGCGTCGCAGTACTTC. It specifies CASSSKSPGLAGASQYF.

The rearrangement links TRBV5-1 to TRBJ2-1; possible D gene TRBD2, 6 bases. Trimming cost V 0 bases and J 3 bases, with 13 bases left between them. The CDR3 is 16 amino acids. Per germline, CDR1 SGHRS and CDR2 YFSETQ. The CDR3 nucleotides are TGCGCCAGCAGCTTGGGGGGAGCGGACTACTACAATGAGCAGTTCTTC. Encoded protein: CASSLGGADYYNEQFF.

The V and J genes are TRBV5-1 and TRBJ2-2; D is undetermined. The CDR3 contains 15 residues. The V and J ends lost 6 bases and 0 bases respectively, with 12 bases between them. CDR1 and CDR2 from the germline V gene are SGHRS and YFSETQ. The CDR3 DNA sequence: TGCGCCAGCAACTCCGGCCAGGCGAACACCGGGGAGCTGTTTTTT. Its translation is CASNSGQANTGELFF.

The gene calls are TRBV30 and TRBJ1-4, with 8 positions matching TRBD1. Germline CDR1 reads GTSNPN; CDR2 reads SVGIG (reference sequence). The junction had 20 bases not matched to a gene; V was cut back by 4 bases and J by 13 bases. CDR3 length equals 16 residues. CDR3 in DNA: TGTGCCTGGATGGGACAGGCTACAAACCGAGGGGGGATACTGTTTTTT. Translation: CAWMGQATNRGGILFF.

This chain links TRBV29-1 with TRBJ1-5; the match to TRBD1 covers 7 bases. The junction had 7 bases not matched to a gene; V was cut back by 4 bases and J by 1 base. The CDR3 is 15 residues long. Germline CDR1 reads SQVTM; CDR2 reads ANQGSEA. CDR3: CSVGTAGGSNQPQHF. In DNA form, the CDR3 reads TGCAGCGTTGGGACTGCAGGGGGAAGCAATCAGCCCCAGCATTTT.

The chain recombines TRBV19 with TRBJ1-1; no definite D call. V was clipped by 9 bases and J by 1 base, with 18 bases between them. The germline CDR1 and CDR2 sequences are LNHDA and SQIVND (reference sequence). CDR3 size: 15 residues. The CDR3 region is CASLPDWAGNTEAFF. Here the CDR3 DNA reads TGTGCCAGCCTCCCGGACTGGGCAGGGAACACTGAAGCTTTCTTT.

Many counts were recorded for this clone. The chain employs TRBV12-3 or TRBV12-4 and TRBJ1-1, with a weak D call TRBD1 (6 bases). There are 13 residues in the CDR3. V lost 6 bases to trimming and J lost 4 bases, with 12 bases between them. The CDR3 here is CASRNRAGTEAFF. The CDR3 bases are TGTGCCAGCAGGAACAGGGCAGGCACTGAAGCTTTCTTT.

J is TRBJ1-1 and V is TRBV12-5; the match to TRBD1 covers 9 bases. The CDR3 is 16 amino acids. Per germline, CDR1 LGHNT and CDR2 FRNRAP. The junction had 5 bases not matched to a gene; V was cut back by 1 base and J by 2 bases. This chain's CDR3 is CASGLGQGGLNTEAFF. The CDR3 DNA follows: TGTGCTAGTGGTTTGGGACAGGGGGGACTTAACACTGAAGCTTTCTTT. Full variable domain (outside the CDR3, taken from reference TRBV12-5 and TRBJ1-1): DARVTQTPRHKVTEMGQEVTMRCQPILGHNTVFWYRQTMMQGLELLAYFRNRAPLDDSGMPKDRFSAEMPDATLATLKIQPSEPRDSAVYFCASGLGQGGLNTEAFFGQGTRLTVV.

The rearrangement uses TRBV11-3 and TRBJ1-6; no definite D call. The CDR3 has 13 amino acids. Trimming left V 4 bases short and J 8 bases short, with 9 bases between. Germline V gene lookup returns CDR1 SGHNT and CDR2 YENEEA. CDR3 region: CASSYGLDSPLHF. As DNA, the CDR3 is TGTGCCAGCAGCTACGGACTTGATTCACCCCTCCACTTT. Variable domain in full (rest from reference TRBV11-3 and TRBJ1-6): EAGVVQSPRYKIIEKKQPVAFWCNPISGHNTLYWYLQNLGQGPELLIRYENEEAVDDSQLPKDRFSAERLKGVDSTLKIQPAELGDSAVYLCASSYGLDSPLHFGNGTRLTVT.

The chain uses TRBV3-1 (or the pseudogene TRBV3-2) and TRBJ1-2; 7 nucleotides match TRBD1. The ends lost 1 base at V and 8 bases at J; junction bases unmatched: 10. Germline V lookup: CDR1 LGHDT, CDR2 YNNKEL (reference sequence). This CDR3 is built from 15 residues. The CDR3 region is CASSQGPDRPGGYTF. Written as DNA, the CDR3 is TGTGCCAGCAGCCAAGGCCCGGACAGGCCCGGCGGCTACACCTTC.